This passage covers 26 T cell receptor beta chains from one sample sequenced in a study of T cells after yellow fever vaccination. One entry per CDR3 protein results from TCRdb running MiXCR on the 5' RACE reads. Of 350,000 or so distinct CDR3 sequences listed, approximately 8% were seen once; the top ten hold approximately 16%. Sequencing used PBMCs, obtained more than 35 days after the first yellow fever vaccination. Receptors originate from a young man who received the YFV17D yellow fever vaccine.

This chain links TRBV15 with TRBJ1-2; TRBD1 matches 9 bases. CDR1 and CDR2 from the germline V gene are LNHNV and YYDKDF (reference sequence). The CDR3 loop spans 15 amino acids. Trimming cost V 4 bases and J 3 bases; bases outside gene matches: 6. CDR3 in amino acids: CATSTGGQGDYGYTF. DNA for the CDR3: TGTGCCACCAGCACGGGGGGACAGGGTGACTATGGCTACACCTTC.

This clonotype showed up just a few times. The chain carries TRBV5-1 and TRBJ2-2; 15 nucleotides match TRBD2. Germline CDR1 reads SGHRS; CDR2 reads YFSETQ. V shed 2 bases and J 1 base; nucleotides not matched to a gene: 9. The CDR3 spans 20 residues. CDR3: CASSFLPPGLAGGNTGELFF. The CDR3 DNA sequence: TGCGCCAGCAGCTTCCTACCTCCGGGACTAGCGGGGGGGAACACCGGGGAGCTGTTTTTT.

A few counts support this clonotype. The gene calls are TRBV20-1 and TRBJ2-4, with D possibly TRBD2 on 5 matching bases. Per the germline V gene, CDR1 is DFQATT and CDR2 is SNEGSKA (reference sequence). The CDR3 is 13 amino acids. V dropped 6 bases and J dropped 2 bases, with 11 bases sitting between them. The CDR3, as DNA: TGCAGTGCAGAAGGACTGCCCAAAAACATTCAGTACTTC. This gives the protein CSAEGLPKNIQYF.

In this sample, this clonotype turned up a few times. The chain links TRBV19 to TRBJ2-1; the D is unclear. The ends were cut back, 5 bases at V and 2 bases at J, with 13 bases in the middle. The V gene's germline CDR1 is LNHDA and CDR2 SQIVND (reference sequence). CDR3 length: 15 residues. The CDR3: CASSGGPHPYNEQFF. In DNA, the CDR3 is TGTGCCAGTAGTGGCGGTCCGCACCCCTACAATGAGCAGTTCTTC.

Here the CDR3 reads CASSLGSEESDTQYF. CDR3 bases: TGTGCCAGCAGTTTAGGGTCCGAGGAGTCAGATACGCAGTATTTT. The chain employs TRBV12-3 or TRBV12-4 and TRBJ2-3; no firm D call. Trimming cost V 1 base and J 4 bases, with 12 bases left between them. The length of the CDR3 is 15 residues.

This clonotype has only a few counts. The V call is TRBV13, the J call TRBJ2-7; 11 nucleotides match TRBD2. The V segment lost 4 bases and the J segment 1 base; nucleotides outside the gene matches: 6. This CDR3 contains 16 residues. Germline V gene data show CDR1 as PRHDT and CDR2 as FYEKMQ (reference sequence). CDR3 amino acids: CASSSGLAGGSYEQYF. The CDR3 region has the DNA TGTGCCAGCAGCTCGGGTCTAGCGGGGGGTTCCTACGAGCAGTACTTC.

This clonotype was counted only a few times. This chain joins TRBV6-2 or TRBV6-3 and TRBJ1-1, with TRBD1 as a possible D gene (6 bases). V was shortened by 2 bases and J by 8 bases, with 12 bases between the two germline ends. This CDR3 is built from 13 residues. Germline V CDR1 and CDR2: MNHEY, SVGEGT. Written as DNA, the CDR3 is TGTGCCAGCAGTTACAAGGGGGTAGACGAAGCTTTCTTT. As protein: CASSYKGVDEAFF.

This clonotype was counted between two and nine times. V gene TRBV5-1 combines with J gene TRBJ2-3; D is uncertain. V lost 4 bases to trimming and J lost 3 bases, with 12 bases between them. Germline V lookup: CDR1 SGHRS, CDR2 YFSETQ. This CDR3 contains 14 residues. The CDR3 spells CASSRGPSTDTQYF. The CDR3, as DNA: TGCGCCAGCAGCCGAGGCCCCTCGACAGATACGCAGTATTTT. Combining the CDR3 with reference TRBV5-1 and TRBJ2-3 gives the whole variable domain KAGVTQTPRYLIKTRGQQVTLSCSPISGHRSVSWYQQTPGQGLQFLFEYFSETQRNKGNFPGRFSGRQFSNSRSEMNVSTLELGDSALYLCASSRGPSTDTQYFGPGTRLTVL.

This clonotype was recorded at least ten times. The genes are TRBV24-1 and TRBJ2-5, with TRBD2 identical over 11 bases. This CDR3 region has 15 residues. V lost 4 bases and J lost 3; bases outside the gene matches: 3. Germline values: CDR1 KGHDR, CDR2 SFDVKD. The DNA of the CDR3 is TGTGCCACCAGTGACCCGACTAGCGGGGAAGAGACCCAGTACTTC. This encodes CATSDPTSGEETQYF.

The V and J genes are TRBV7-3 and TRBJ2-3; 7 bases align to TRBD2. V lost 2 bases to trimming and J lost 2 bases; unmatched junction nucleotides: 10. CDR1 and CDR2 from the germline V gene are SGHTA and FQGTGA. The CDR3 has 17 residues. The CDR3 is CASSLPPGGGPTDTQYF. CDR3 in DNA: TGTGCCAGCAGCTTACCCCCTGGCGGGGGTCCCACAGATACGCAGTATTTT.

This clonotype was counted a few times. The chain has TRBV7-9 and TRBJ2-5, with 7 bases aligning to TRBD2. Germline lookup yields CDR1 SEHNR and CDR2 FQNEAQ (reference sequence). V shed 5 bases and J 2 bases; nucleotides not matched to a gene: 8. The CDR3 covers 15 residues. For the CDR3, the DNA is TGTGCCAGCAGCCCCTGGGGCGGGGGACAAGAGACCCAGTACTTC. Residues: CASSPWGGGQETQYF.

The gene calls are TRBV3-1 and TRBJ2-3, with D perhaps TRBD1 or TRBD2 (5 bases each). V was pared by 1 base and J by 2 bases, with 16 bases between. This CDR3 spans 17 amino acids. CDR1 and CDR2 (germline): LGHDT, YNNKEL (reference sequence). CDR3 in amino acids: CASSQGPGRGNTDTQYF. CDR3 coding DNA: TGTGCCAGCAGCCAAGGTCCGGGACGGGGAAACACAGATACGCAGTATTTT.

This clonotype was seen repeatedly, ten times or more. The genes are TRBV29-1 and TRBJ2-3, with 8 nucleotides matching TRBD2. Germline V gene lookup returns CDR1 SQVTM and CDR2 ANQGSEA. This CDR3 has 14 amino acids. Trimming at V came to 4 bases and at J to 1 base, leaving 4 bases not matched to a gene. The CDR3 region is CSVGLSGGTDTQYF. The DNA of the CDR3 is TGCAGCGTTGGGCTTAGCGGGGGCACAGATACGCAGTATTTT.

As for this clonotype: This is likely a read error, given that the CDR3 carries no conserved phenylalanine or tryptophan at its end. V and J are TRBV20-1 and TRBJ1-1; D not resolved. This CDR3 spans 14 amino acids. The ends were cut back, 3 bases at V and 1 base at J, with 12 bases in the middle. In germline, CDR1 is DFQATT, CDR2 SNEGSKA (reference sequence). CDR3 residues: CSASFSGRNTEAFL. CDR3 coding DNA: TGCAGTGCTAGTTTCTCTGGGAGGAACACTGAAGCTTTCCTT.

The V call is TRBV15, the J call TRBJ2-3, with 11 positions matching TRBD1. Germline trimming cut 2 bases from V and 4 bases from J; bases unmatched to any gene: 5. CDR3 length: 16 residues. The germline CDR1 and CDR2 sequences are LNHNV and YYDKDF (reference sequence). CDR3 in DNA: TGTGCCACCAGCAGATCGGACAGGGGGCGGCCAGATACGCAGTATTTT. Residues: CATSRSDRGRPDTQYF.

The chain couples TRBV5-1 to TRBJ2-5; tentative D call: TRBD1 (5 bases). Trimming cost V 0 bases and J 5 bases, with 14 bases left between them. This CDR3 comprises 15 residues. CDR1 SGHRS and CDR2 YFSETQ come from the germline V gene. The DNA for the CDR3 is TGCGCCAGCAGCTTGGGCTTAGACAGACGGGAGACCCAGTACTTC. Translated: CASSLGLDRRETQYF.

V gene TRBV3-1 combines with J gene TRBJ1-5, with a tentative D call TRBD1 (6 bases). The CDR3 length is 15 residues. The V gene's germline CDR1 is LGHDT and CDR2 YNNKEL (reference sequence). V lost 4 bases and J lost 6, with 16 bases in between. CDR3 nucleotides: TGTGCCAGCAGCCTGGGGCGGGGGGCGGCTCAGCCCCAGCATTTT. Amino acid sequence: CASSLGRGAAQPQHF.

V gene TRBV19 combines with J gene TRBJ1-3; no clear D gene. Germline V CDR1 and CDR2: LNHDA, SQIVND (reference sequence). The CDR3 consists of 14 residues. Trimming took 7 bases from V and 0 from J, leaving 10 bases between them. This CDR3 is CASTKAASGNTIYF. The CDR3 DNA sequence: TGTGCCAGTACCAAAGCAGCCTCTGGAAACACCATATATTTT.

The V gene is TRBV7-6, the J gene TRBJ2-5, with D maybe TRBD1 (5 bases). Trimming pared 8 bases from V and 2 bases from J, leaving 15 bases between. The V gene's germline CDR1 is SGHVS and CDR2 FNYEAQ. The CDR3 totals 14 residues. CDR3 in DNA: TGTGCCAGCGGGTCCAGGGTAGGACAAGAGACCCAGTACTTC. Its translation is CASGSRVGQETQYF.

The J gene is TRBJ2-7, the V gene TRBV21-1; TRBD1, the table's D call, lacks a check against the DNA. TRBV21-1 is an annotated pseudogene. The CDR3 has 13 residues. The CDR3 DNA reads as TGTGCCAGCATCTCGGACAGGCGCCACGAGCAGTACGTC. Translation: CASISDRRHEQYV.

This chain uses TRBV5-5 with TRBJ2-5; the D is unclear. V was clipped by 3 bases and J by 4 bases, with 10 bases between them. The CDR3 contains 13 residues. Germline CDR1 is SGHKS and CDR2 is YYEKEE (reference sequence). The CDR3 DNA sequence: TGTGCCAGCAGCTCCTTCCCGGGAGAGACCCAGTACTTC. Translated: CASSSFPGETQYF.

This clonotype was seen more than once but under ten times. The chain carries TRBV10-3 and TRBJ1-4; 8 nucleotides match TRBD1. From germline, CDR1 is ENHRY and CDR2 SYGVKD. CDR3 length: 17 residues. Trimming cost V 0 bases and J 5 bases; bases outside gene matches: 8. CDR3 protein: CAISESQGASWNEKLFF. Written as DNA, the CDR3 is TGTGCCATCAGTGAGTCCCAGGGGGCGTCGTGGAATGAAAAACTGTTTTTT.

The chain links TRBV5-1 to TRBJ1-5, with D perhaps TRBD1 (5 bases). V was shortened by 4 bases and J by 1 base, with 21 bases between the two germline ends. The CDR3 consists of 18 residues. Germline loops: CDR1 SGHRS, CDR2 YFSETQ. CDR3 in DNA: TGCGCCAGCAGCCCATCGGACATAATATATTTCAGCAATCAGCCCCAGCATTTT. Its protein product is CASSPSDIIYFSNQPQHF.

The genes are TRBV5-1 and TRBJ2-1, with 13 bases matching TRBD2. Germline V gives CDR1 SGHRS, CDR2 YFSETQ. The CDR3 covers 15 residues. J gave up 9 bases and V 4 bases, and 7 bases lay outside the gene matches. Here the CDR3 reads CASSAGLAGDGEQFF. CDR3 coding DNA: TGCGCCAGCAGCGCCGGACTAGCGGGGGATGGTGAGCAGTTCTTC.

This clonotype has more than one count but fewer than ten. V gene TRBV12-3 or TRBV12-4 combines with J gene TRBJ2-2; D remains ambiguous. V dropped 6 bases and J dropped 1 base, with 12 bases sitting between them. The CDR3 consists of 15 residues. The CDR3 protein is CASRSRSLNTGELFF. DNA for the CDR3: TGTGCCAGCAGGTCTAGGAGTTTGAACACCGGGGAGCTGTTTTTT.

Many counts were recorded for this clonotype. The chain has TRBV18 and TRBJ1-1; D is possibly TRBD1 (5 bases). CDR3 length: 14 amino acids. Germline-derived CDR1 and CDR2 are KGHSH and LQKENI. V dropped 8 bases and J dropped 0 bases, with 13 bases sitting between them. This CDR3 is CASSPRGVNTEAFF. The CDR3 bases are TGTGCCAGCAGCCCAAGAGGGGTGAACACTGAAGCTTTCTTT. The full variable domain, its missing parts supplied by reference TRBV18 and TRBJ1-1, is NAGVMQNPRHLVRRRGQEARLRCSPMKGHSHVYWYRQLPEEGLKFMVYLQKENIIDESGMPKERFSAEFPKEGPSILRIQQVVRGDSAAYFCASSPRGVNTEAFFGQGTRLTVV.